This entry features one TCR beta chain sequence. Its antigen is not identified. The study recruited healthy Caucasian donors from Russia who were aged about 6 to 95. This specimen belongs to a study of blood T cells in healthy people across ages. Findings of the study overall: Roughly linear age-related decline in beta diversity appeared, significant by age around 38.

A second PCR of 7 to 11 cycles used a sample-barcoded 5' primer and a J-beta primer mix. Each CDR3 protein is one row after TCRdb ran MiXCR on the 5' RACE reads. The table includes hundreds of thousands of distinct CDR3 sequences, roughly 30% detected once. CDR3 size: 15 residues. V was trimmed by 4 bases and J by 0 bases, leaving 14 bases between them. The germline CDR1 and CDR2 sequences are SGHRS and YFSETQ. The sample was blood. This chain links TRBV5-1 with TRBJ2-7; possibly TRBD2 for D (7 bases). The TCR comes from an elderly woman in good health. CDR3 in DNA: TGCGCCAGCAGCGGGGGGGCGCAGAGCTCCTACGAGCAGTACTTC. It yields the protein CASSGGAQSSYEQYF.